Listed below are T cell receptor beta chains from one sample, sequenced in a study of T cell repertoires in cytomegalovirus infection. Each CDR3 protein gets one entry after TCRdb re-called the reads with MiXCR. Altogether fewer than 550,000 distinct CDR3 sequences are present, approximately 31% being singletons, with the ten largest covering roughly 15%. The sequenced sample consisted of PBMCs. The origin of the receptors is a human donor in good health (CMV status not recorded). Some clones in this sample may be carry-over from other donors' samples. Each CDR3 is given with its conserved first and last residue. D genes are given only for firm matches. The size of a clone is reported for some rows only, either as once, few or many, or as a class for expanded clones.

TRBV9	-	TRBJ2-2	TRBD2	CASSPSGGASGELFF	TGTGCCAGCAGCCCAAGCGGGGGGGCCTCCGGGGAGCTGTTTTTT
TRBV7-2	-	TRBJ1-2	-	CDSSFVKPNYGYTF	TGTGACAGCAGCTTCGTCAAGCCTAACTATGGCTACACCTTC
TRBV7-6	-	TRBJ1-2	-	CASSLAFGGAADPYGYTF	TGTGCCAGCAGCTTAGCGTTCGGGGGGGCCGCAGACCCCTATGGCTACACCTTC
TRBV6-5	-	TRBJ2-5	TRBD2	CASSYQRGMETQYF	TGTGCCAGCAGTTACCAGCGGGGTATGGAGACCCAGTACTTC
TRBV2	once	TRBJ2-7	TRBD1	CARSRDSSYEQYF	TGTGCCAGAAGCAGGGACAGTTCTTACGAGCAGTACTTC
TRBV5-1	many	TRBJ2-2	TRBD1	CASSQTTGGSTGELFF	TGCGCCAGCAGCCAGACGACAGGGGGCAGCACCGGGGAGCTGTTTTTT
TRBV5-4	-	TRBJ2-3	TRBD2	CASSLGLASGGTDTQYF	TGTGCCAGCAGCTTGGGGTTGGCTAGCGGGGGTACAGATACGCAGTATTTT
TRBV6-6	-	TRBJ2-2	TRBD1	CASRGTGPNTGELFF	TGTGCCAGCAGGGGGACAGGGCCGAACACCGGGGAGCTGTTTTTT
TRBV27	few	TRBJ2-7	-	CASSLSRGSYEQYF	TGTGCCAGCAGTTTATCAAGGGGATCCTACGAGCAGTACTTC
TRBV25-1	-	TRBJ2-4	-	CASSEGIRGAKNIQYF	TGTGCCAGCAGTGAAGGTATAAGGGGAGCCAAAAACATTCAGTACTTC
TRBV7-2	many	TRBJ1-2	-	CASSPRGGDNYGYTF	TGTGCCAGCAGCCCTCGTGGGGGGGACAACTATGGCTACACCTTC
TRBV7-9	few	TRBJ1-3	-	CASSTNPHPTGNTIYF	TGTGCCAGCAGCACGAACCCCCATCCCACTGGAAACACCATATATTTT
TRBV20-1	-	TRBJ1-2	-	CSARLGHFGYTF	TGCAGTGCCCGCCTAGGACATTTTGGCTACACCTTC
TRBV7-9	few	TRBJ1-3	-	CASTRQQSGNTIYF	TGTGCCAGCACCAGACAGCAGTCCGGAAACACCATATATTTT
TRBV13	-	TRBJ2-1	TRBD2	CASSSGTSGASNEQFF	TGTGCCAGCAGCTCCGGGACTAGCGGGGCGTCTAATGAGCAGTTCTTC
TRBV7-2	-	TRBJ1-1	TRBD1	CASRVAGGKNTEPFF	TGTGCCAGCAGGGTTGCAGGGGGAAAGAACACGGAACCTTTCTTT
TRBV11-2	-	TRBJ1-5	-	CASSFSYKNSNQPQHF	TGTGCCAGCAGCTTTTCCTACAAGAATAGCAATCAGCCCCAGCATTTT
TRBV19	-	TRBJ1-1	-	CASSKQGLRGTEAFF	TGTGCCAGTAGTAAACAGGGATTGAGAGGTACTGAAGCTTTCTTT
TRBV2	-	TRBJ2-7	-	CASSPQGWHEQYF	TGTGCCAGCAGCCCCCAGGGATGGCACGAGCAGTACTTC
TRBV7-7	many	TRBJ2-5	-	CASGSGGAGGETQYF	TGTGCTAGCGGATCTGGAGGGGCCGGTGGAGAGACCCAGTACTTC
TRBV19	many	TRBJ1-1	-	CASKPGLMNTEAFF	TGTGCCAGTAAGCCAGGGTTAATGAACACTGAAGCTTTCTTT
TRBV19	few	TRBJ1-5	TRBD1	CASSASGTGDQPQHF	TGTGCCAGTAGTGCCTCCGGGACAGGAGATCAGCCCCAGCATTTT
TRBV7-9	few	TRBJ2-3	-	CASSGRVSTDTQYF	TGTGCCAGCAGCGGCCGTGTTAGCACAGATACGCAGTATTTT
TRBV27	-	TRBJ1-5	-	CASSFSSALLNSNQPQHF	TGTGCCAGCAGTTTTTCCAGCGCCCTTCTTAATAGCAATCAGCCCCAGCATTTT
TRBV4-1	-	TRBJ2-3	TRBD1	CASIQRTGGTDTQYF	TGCGCCAGCATCCAAAGGACAGGGGGTACAGATACGCAGTATTTT
TRBV7-2	many	TRBJ2-4	TRBD1	CASSREGQGGYF	TGTGCCAGCAGCCGCGAGGGACAGGGAGGTTACTTC
TRBV6-2/TRBV6-3	-	TRBJ2-3	TRBD1	CASSTRRTGTTGTDMQYF	TGTGCCAGCAGTACCCGGCGGACAGGGACGACCGGCACAGATATGCAGTATTTT
TRBV7-2	-	TRBJ1-4	TRBD1	CASSLGGTGAREKLFF	TGTGCCAGCAGCTTAGGTGGGACAGGCGCTAGGGAAAAACTGTTTTTT